The subject of this entry is one T cell receptor (beta chain). These data are taken from a study of blood T cell repertoires in COVID-19. In the study overall: COVID-19 samples collected from the United States, Italy and Spain covered acute and convalescent phases. PBMCs, B-cell-depleted T cells, or T cells provided the cDNA or gDNA that made up the material.

V lost 7 bases to trimming and J lost 9 bases; unmatched junction nucleotides: 15. The length of the CDR3 is 15 residues. Per germline, CDR1 LNHDA and CDR2 SQIVND (reference sequence). Original methodology: Estimated nucleated cell counts came from reference gene primer amplification. The repertoire was sequenced with immunoSEQ multiplex PCR; TCRdb's copy has only in-frame clones and lacks some. The V and J calls and clone size are taken from that table; D and trimming were inferred from the DNA. The table records 150,000 to 200,000 clones, around 74% of them present only once. The clonotype comes from a man between 65 and 79 years old with acute or convalescent COVID-19. Sequenced material: peripheral blood. The chain has TRBV19 and TRBJ2-1, with 7 bases matching TRBD2. The CDR3 DNA reads TGTGCCAGTACCCCCCGGCCCCTAGGCGGGGGTGAGCAGTTCTTC. Translating gives CASTPRPLGGGEQFF.